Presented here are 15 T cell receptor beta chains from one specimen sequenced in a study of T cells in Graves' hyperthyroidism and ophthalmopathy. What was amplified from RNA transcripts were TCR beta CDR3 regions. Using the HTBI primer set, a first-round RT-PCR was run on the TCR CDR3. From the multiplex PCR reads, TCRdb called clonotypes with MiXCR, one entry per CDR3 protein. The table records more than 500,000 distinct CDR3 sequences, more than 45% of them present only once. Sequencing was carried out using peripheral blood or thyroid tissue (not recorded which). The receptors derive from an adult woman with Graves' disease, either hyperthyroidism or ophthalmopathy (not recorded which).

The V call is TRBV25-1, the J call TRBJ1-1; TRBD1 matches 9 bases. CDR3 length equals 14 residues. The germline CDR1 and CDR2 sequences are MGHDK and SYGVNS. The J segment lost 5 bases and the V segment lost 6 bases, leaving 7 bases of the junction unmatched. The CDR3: CASRYRGRRTEAFF. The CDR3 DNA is TGTGCCAGCAGGTACAGGGGGCGGAGGACTGAAGCTTTCTTT.

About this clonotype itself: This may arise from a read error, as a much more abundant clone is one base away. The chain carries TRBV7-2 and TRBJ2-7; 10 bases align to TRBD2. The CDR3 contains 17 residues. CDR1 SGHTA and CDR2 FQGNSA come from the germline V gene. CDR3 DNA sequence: TGTGCCGGCAGCTCGTATATTAGCGGGAGGCAGCCCTACGAGCAGTACTTC. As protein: CAGSSYISGRQPYEQYF.

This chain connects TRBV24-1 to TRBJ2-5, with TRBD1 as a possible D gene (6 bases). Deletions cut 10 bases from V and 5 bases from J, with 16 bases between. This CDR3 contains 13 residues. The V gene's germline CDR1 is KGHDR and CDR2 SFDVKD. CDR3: CATAKTGSETQYF. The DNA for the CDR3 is TGTGCCACAGCTAAAACAGGGTCTGAGACCCAGTACTTC.

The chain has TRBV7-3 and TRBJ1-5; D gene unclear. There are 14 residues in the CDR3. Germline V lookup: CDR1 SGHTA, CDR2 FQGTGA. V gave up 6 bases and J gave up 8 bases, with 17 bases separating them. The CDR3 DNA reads TGTGCCAGCAGTTCCGGATCGACCGGGGAGCCCCAGCATTTT. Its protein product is CASSSGSTGEPQHF.

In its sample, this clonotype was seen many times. DNA of the CDR3: TGCAGCGACGAGGGACTAGCGGGAGAGGTTTTCTACGAGCAGTACTTC. Translated: CSDEGLAGEVFYEQYF. The chain combines TRBV29-1 with TRBJ2-7; 14 bases are a match to TRBD2. CDR1 SQVTM and CDR2 ANQGSEA come from the germline V gene. This CDR3 has 16 amino acids. With V trimmed by 7 bases and J by 3 bases, 11 bases remained unmatched.

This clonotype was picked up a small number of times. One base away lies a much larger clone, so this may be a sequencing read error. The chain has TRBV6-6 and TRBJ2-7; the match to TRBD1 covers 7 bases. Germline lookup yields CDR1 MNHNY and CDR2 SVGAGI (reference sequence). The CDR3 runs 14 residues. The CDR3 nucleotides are TGTGCCAGCAGTTACTCCGGGACAGCCTACGGGCAGTACTTC. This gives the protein CASSYSGTAYGQYF.

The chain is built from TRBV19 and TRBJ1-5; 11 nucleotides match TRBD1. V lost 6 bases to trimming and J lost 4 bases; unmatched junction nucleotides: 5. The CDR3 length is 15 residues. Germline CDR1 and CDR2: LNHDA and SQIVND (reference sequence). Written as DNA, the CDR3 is TGTGCCAGTAGGACAGGACAGGGGGCGAATCAGCCCCAGCATTTT. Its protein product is CASRTGQGANQPQHF.

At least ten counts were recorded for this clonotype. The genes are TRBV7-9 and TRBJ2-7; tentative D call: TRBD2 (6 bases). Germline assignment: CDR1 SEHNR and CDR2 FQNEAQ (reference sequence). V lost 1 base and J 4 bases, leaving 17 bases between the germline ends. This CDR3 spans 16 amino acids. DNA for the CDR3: TGTGCCAGCAGCTTAGTCGTATCCGGGGGAGAATACGAGCAGTACTTC. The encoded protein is CASSLVVSGGEYEQYF.

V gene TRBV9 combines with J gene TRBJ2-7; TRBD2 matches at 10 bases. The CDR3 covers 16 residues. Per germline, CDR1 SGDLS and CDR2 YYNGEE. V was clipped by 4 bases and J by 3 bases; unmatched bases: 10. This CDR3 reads CASSPRLAGENYEQYF. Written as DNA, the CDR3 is TGTGCCAGCAGCCCTCGCCTAGCGGGAGAGAACTACGAGCAGTACTTC.

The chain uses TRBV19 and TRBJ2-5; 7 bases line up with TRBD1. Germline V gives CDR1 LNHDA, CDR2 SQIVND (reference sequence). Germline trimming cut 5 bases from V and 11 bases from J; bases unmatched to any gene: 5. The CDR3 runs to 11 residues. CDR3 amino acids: CASSLGTDQYF. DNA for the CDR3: TGTGCCAGTAGTCTTGGGACAGATCAGTACTTC.

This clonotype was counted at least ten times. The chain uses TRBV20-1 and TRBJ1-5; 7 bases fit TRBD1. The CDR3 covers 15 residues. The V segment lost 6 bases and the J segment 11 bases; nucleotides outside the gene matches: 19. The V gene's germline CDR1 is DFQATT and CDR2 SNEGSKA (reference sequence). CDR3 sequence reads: CSAPDTGATRLTQHF. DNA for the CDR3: TGCAGTGCGCCGGACACAGGGGCCACCAGGTTAACCCAGCATTTT.

DNA of the CDR3: TGTGCCACCAGCAGAGATCGCCGGAGCAATCAGCCCCAGCATTTT. Translating it yields CATSRDRRSNQPQHF. This chain connects TRBV15 to TRBJ1-5; D remains unclear. Trimming pared 0 bases from V and 1 base from J, leaving 7 bases between. This CDR3 is built from 15 residues. Germline assignment: CDR1 LNHNV and CDR2 YYDKDF (reference sequence).

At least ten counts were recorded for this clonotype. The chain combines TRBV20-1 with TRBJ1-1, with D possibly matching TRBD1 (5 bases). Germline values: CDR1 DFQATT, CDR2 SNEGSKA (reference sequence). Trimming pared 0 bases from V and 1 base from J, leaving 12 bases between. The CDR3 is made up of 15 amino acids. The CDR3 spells CSARDYRGGNTEAFF. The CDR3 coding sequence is TGCAGTGCTAGAGATTATCGGGGGGGGAACACTGAAGCTTTCTTT.

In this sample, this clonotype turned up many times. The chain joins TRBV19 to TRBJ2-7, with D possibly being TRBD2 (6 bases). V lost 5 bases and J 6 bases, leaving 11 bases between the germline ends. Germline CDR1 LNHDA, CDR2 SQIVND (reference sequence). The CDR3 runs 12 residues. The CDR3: CASSGGTGEQYF. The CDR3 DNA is TGTGCCAGTAGTGGAGGGACTGGCGAGCAGTACTTC.

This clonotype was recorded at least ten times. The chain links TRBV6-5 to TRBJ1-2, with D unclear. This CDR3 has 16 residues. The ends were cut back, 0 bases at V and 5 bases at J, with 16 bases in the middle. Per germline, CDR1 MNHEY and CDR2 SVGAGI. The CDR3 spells CASSYSIVQGLYGYTF. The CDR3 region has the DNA TGTGCCAGCAGTTACTCGATTGTGCAAGGGCTTTATGGCTACACCTTC.